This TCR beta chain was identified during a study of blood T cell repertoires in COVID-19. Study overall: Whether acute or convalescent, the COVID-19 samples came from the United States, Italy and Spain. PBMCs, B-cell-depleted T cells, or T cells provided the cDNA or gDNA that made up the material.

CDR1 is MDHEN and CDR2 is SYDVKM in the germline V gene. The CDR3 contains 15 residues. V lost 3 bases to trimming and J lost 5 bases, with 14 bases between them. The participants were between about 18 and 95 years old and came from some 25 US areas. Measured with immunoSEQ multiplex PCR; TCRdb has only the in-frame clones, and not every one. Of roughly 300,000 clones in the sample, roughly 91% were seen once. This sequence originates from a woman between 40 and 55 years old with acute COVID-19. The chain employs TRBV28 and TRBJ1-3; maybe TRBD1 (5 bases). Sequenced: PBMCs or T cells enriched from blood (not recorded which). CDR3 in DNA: TGTGCCAGCAGTTTGTGGGGGGGGAGCCGAAACACCATATATTTT. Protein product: CASSLWGGSRNTIYF.